Sequencing of this T cell receptor (beta chain) was carried out in a study of shared clonotypes between healthy human individuals. Division of CD4+ cells produced a CD45RA+ naive subset and a CD45RA-negative memory subset. General study results and limits: A reduction in generation probabilities was seen for non-shared clonotypes relative to those shared by all four donors.

Details on this clone: As yet, its antigen is unknown.

Sequenced by immunoSEQ multiplex PCR; TCRdb stores in-frame clones only, minus some. Here the sample spans around 2,000,000 clones, 85% to 95% being singletons. Material: naive CD4+ T cells sorted from blood. Subset specified: CD45RA+ positively selected. The clonotype comes from a man between 18 and 35 years old in good health.

CDR3 protein: CASSPTGLAIDEQFF. In DNA, the CDR3 is TGTGCCAGCAGCCCGACGGGACTAGCGATTGATGAGCAGTTCTTC. The rearrangement uses TRBV7-3 and TRBJ2-1; TRBD2 matches 10 bases. J gave up 8 bases and V 5 bases, and 9 bases lay outside the gene matches. Per the germline V gene, CDR1 is SGHTA and CDR2 is FQGTGA. The CDR3 is made up of 15 amino acids.